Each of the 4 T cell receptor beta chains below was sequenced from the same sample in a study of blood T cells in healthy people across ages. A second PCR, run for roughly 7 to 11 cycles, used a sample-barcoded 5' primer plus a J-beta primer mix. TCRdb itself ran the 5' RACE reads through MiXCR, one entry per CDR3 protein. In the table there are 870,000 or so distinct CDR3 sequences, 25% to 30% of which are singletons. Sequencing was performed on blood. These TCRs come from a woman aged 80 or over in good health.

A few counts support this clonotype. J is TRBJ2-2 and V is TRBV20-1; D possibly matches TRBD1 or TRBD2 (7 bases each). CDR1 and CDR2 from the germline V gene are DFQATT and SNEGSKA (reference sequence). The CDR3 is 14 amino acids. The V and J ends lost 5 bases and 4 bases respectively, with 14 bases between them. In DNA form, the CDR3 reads TGCAGTGCTGTCAGGGGGGGTAGCACCGGGGAGCTGTTTTTT. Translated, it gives CSAVRGGSTGELFF.

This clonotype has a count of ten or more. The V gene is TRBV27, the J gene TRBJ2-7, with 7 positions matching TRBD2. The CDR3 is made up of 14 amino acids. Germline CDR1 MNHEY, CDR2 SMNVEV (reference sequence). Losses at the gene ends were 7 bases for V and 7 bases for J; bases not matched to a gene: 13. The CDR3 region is CASTRDAGRREQYF. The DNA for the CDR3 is TGTGCCAGCACCCGGGACGCCGGGAGGAGAGAGCAGTACTTC.

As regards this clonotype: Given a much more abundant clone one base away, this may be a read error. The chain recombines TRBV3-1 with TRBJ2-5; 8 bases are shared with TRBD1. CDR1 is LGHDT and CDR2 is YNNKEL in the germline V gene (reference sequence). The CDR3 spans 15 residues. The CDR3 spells CASSYNGQGQETRYF. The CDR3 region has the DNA TGTGCCAGCAGCTATAACGGACAGGGCCAAGAGACCCGGTACTTC.

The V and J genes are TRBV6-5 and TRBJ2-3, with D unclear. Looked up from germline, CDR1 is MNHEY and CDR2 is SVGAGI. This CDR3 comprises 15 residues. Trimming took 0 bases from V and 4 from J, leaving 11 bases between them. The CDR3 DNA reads TGTGCCAGCAGTTACTCGAACGGGCTCGCAGATACGCAGTATTTT. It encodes CASSYSNGLADTQYF.